This T cell receptor (beta chain) emerged from a study of blood T cells in healthy people across ages. Germline V gene sequence: CDR1 DFQATT, CDR2 SNEGSKA (reference sequence). The CDR3 has 20 amino acids. V was pared by 0 bases and J by 2 bases, with 23 bases between. Total RNA, at least 5.5 micrograms per sample, was extracted from PBMCs. Alongside a J-beta primer mix, a sample-barcoded 5' primer served in a second PCR lasting roughly 6 to 11 cycles. Each cDNA molecule was tagged by a template-switch adaptor that had 12 random nucleotides. TCRdb fed the 5' RACE reads into MiXCR, producing one record per CDR3 protein. The sample lists 1,300,000 or so distinct CDR3 sequences; 59% were seen once.

The TCR sequence derives from a man aged 18 to 30 in good health. This chain uses TRBV20-1 with TRBJ2-6, with TRBD1 as a possible D gene (5 bases). Input material: blood. The CDR3 is CSARDRRVLGPRPGANVLTF. The CDR3 region has the DNA TGCAGTGCTAGAGATCGACGGGTATTGGGGCCCCGTCCTGGGGCCAACGTCCTGACTTTC.